A single sample gave rise to the 25 T cell receptor beta chains below, sequenced in a study of blood T cell repertoires in COVID-19. Assay used: immunoSEQ multiplex PCR; TCRdb lists only in-frame clones, some missing. The sample carries under 150,000 clones, more than 60% recorded once. The source material was peripheral blood. These receptor sequences come from an elderly man with acute or convalescent COVID-19.

This sequence joins TRBV5-1 and TRBJ1-2; 7 bases align to TRBD1. Trimming cost V 4 bases and J 8 bases; bases outside gene matches: 8. Looked up from germline, CDR1 is SGHRS and CDR2 is YFSETQ. The CDR3 consists of 13 residues. In DNA form, the CDR3 reads TGCGCCAGCAGCCTCGGCGGGACAGACGGCTACACCTTC. Translated, it gives CASSLGGTDGYTF.

The chain is built from TRBV27 and TRBJ2-1; 14 bases align to TRBD2. Germline V gene lookup returns CDR1 MNHEY and CDR2 SMNVEV (reference sequence). The CDR3 sequence is 18 residues long. With V trimmed by 4 bases and J by 0 bases, 5 bases remained unmatched. The CDR3 reads CASSSRGTSGGSYNEQFF. In DNA form, the CDR3 reads TGTGCCAGCAGTTCCCGAGGGACTAGCGGGGGCTCCTACAATGAGCAGTTCTTC.

This clone was observed once. The chain recombines TRBV27 with TRBJ2-2; possible D gene TRBD2, 6 bases. Per germline, CDR1 MNHEY and CDR2 SMNVEV (reference sequence). The CDR3 runs 16 residues. Trimming shortened V by 2 bases and J by 2 bases, and 12 bases separated the two germline ends. CDR3 DNA sequence: TGTGCCAGCAGTTTAAAAGGGGAGGTAAACACCGGGGAGCTGTTTTTT. Translated: CASSLKGEVNTGELFF.

In its sample, this clone was seen a few times. The V call is TRBV5-4, the J call TRBJ1-4, with TRBD1 matching 11 bases. Germline trimming cut 1 base from V and 5 bases from J; bases unmatched to any gene: 10. Germline CDR1 and CDR2: SGHNT and YYREEE (reference sequence). The CDR3 contains 18 residues. The CDR3 DNA reads as TGTGCCAGCAGCTTGTATAAGAGGGGGACAGGGGGAAATGAAAAACTGTTTTTT. It codes for CASSLYKRGTGGNEKLFF. Full variable domain (rest looked up from reference TRBV5-4 and TRBJ1-4): ETGVTQSPTHLIKTRGQQVTLRCSSQSGHNTVSWYQQALGQGPQFIFQYYREEENGRGNFPPRFSGLQFPNYSSELNVNALELDDSALYLCASSLYKRGTGGNEKLFFGSGTQLSVL.

For the CDR3, the DNA is TGCGCCAGCAGCTCTACAGAGGGACTAGCGCACACCGGGGAGCTGTTTTTT. Translated: CASSSTEGLAHTGELFF. The chain employs TRBV5-1 and TRBJ2-2, with 10 bases lining up with TRBD2. This CDR3 is 17 amino acids long. From germline, CDR1 is SGHRS and CDR2 YFSETQ. The junction had 8 bases not matched to a gene; V was cut back by 3 bases and J by 3 bases. Supplemented by reference TRBV5-1 and TRBJ2-2, the full variable domain reads KAGVTQTPRYLIKTRGQQVTLSCSPISGHRSVSWYQQTPGQGLQFLFEYFSETQRNKGNFPGRFSGRQFSNSRSEMNVSTLELGDSALYLCASSSTEGLAHTGELFFGEGSRLTVL.

The V gene is TRBV4-2, the J gene TRBJ2-5; 9 bases are a match to TRBD2. V was clipped by 0 bases and J by 5 bases; unmatched bases: 4. CDR1 is LGHNA and CDR2 is YNFKEQ in the germline V gene. The CDR3 has 15 residues. The CDR3 loop reads CASSQDAGGGETQYF. CDR3 sequence (DNA): TGTGCCAGCAGCCAAGATGCGGGGGGGGGTGAGACCCAGTACTTC.

The chain is built from TRBV18 and TRBJ2-4; 8 positions agree with TRBD2. Unmatched junction bases numbered 8, after V lost 1 base and J lost 0 bases. This CDR3 is 18 amino acids long. Germline CDR1 is KGHSH and CDR2 is LQKENI. The CDR3 here is CASSPRGRGGPAKNIQYF. The CDR3 nucleotides read TGTGCCAGCTCACCACGGGGTCGGGGGGGCCCAGCCAAAAACATTCAGTACTTC.

This clone occurred a few times. This chain joins TRBV24-1 and TRBJ2-7; tentative D call: TRBD1 (5 bases). V was pared by 6 bases and J by 3 bases, with 5 bases between. The length of the CDR3 is 11 residues. Germline V gene lookup returns CDR1 KGHDR and CDR2 SFDVKD. The CDR3, as DNA: TGTGCCACCAGTCAGGGCTACGAGCAGTACTTC. Protein product: CATSQGYEQYF.

This clone was observed a single time. The V gene is TRBV5-6, the J gene TRBJ2-7; TRBD2 agrees at 12 bases. This CDR3 has 15 amino acids. V lost 4 bases to trimming and J lost 3 bases; unmatched junction nucleotides: 5. Germline assignment: CDR1 SGHDT and CDR2 YYEEEE. The CDR3 DNA reads as TGTGCCAGCAGCCGCGGACTAGCGGGATACTACGAGCAGTACTTC. Protein sequence: CASSRGLAGYYEQYF.

The chain uses TRBV12-3 or TRBV12-4 and TRBJ1-2, with a possible D match to TRBD1 (5 bases). The CDR3 sequence is 13 residues long. V lost 1 base to trimming and J lost 7 bases, with 10 bases between them. The CDR3 DNA sequence: TGTGCCAGCAGTTTAGACAGGATGGTTGGCTACACCTTC. This gives the protein CASSLDRMVGYTF.

This clone appeared once. The V gene is TRBV18, the J gene TRBJ1-1; possible D gene TRBD1, 5 bases. Trimming stripped 6 bases from V and 4 bases from J, with 15 bases between. Germline V CDR1 and CDR2: KGHSH, LQKENI. This CDR3 spans 14 amino acids. For the CDR3, the DNA is TGTGCCAGCTCCCGGGGGGGAGCCTCCACTGAAGCTTTCTTT. This sequence encodes CASSRGGASTEAFF.

The J gene is TRBJ1-6, the V gene TRBV6-5, with a possible D match to TRBD1 (5 bases). CDR3 length: 15 amino acids. CDR1 and CDR2 from the germline V gene are MNHEY and SVGAGI. V dropped 7 bases and J dropped 5 bases, with 15 bases sitting between them. Here the CDR3 reads CASNRRGGDNSPLHF. In DNA, the CDR3 is TGTGCCAGCAATCGTCGGGGGGGTGATAATTCACCCCTCCACTTT.

The V call is TRBV4-3, the J call TRBJ1-6, with D hard to call. The CDR3 sequence is 15 residues long. CDR1 and CDR2 from the germline V gene are LGHNA and YSLEER. Trimming shortened V by 0 bases and J by 5 bases, and 8 bases separated the two germline ends. CDR3 residues: CASSQDRPDNSPLHF. CDR3 sequence (DNA): TGCGCCAGCAGCCAAGATCGCCCGGATAATTCACCCCTCCACTTT.

On this clone itself: Distinct nucleotide sequences in the sample also encode this CDR3. This chain uses TRBV15 with TRBJ1-1; D is perhaps TRBD1 (6 bases). The CDR3 extends over 15 amino acids. CDR1 and CDR2 (germline): LNHNV, YYDKDF (reference sequence). V was pared by 1 base and J by 0 bases, with 9 bases between. CDR3 DNA: TGTGCCACCAGCAGAGGACAGGTGGTGAACACTGAAGCTTTCTTT. Amino acid sequence: CATSRGQVVNTEAFF.

The J gene is TRBJ2-1, the V gene TRBV5-1; 8 nucleotides match TRBD2. The germline CDR1 and CDR2 sequences are SGHRS and YFSETQ. After removal of 0 bases from V and 12 bases from J, the junction contained 14 bases not matched to a gene. The CDR3 has 16 residues. This CDR3 reads CASSLVPLKLSGTQFF. In nucleotides, the CDR3 is TGCGCCAGCAGCTTGGTGCCACTCAAGCTTAGCGGGACGCAGTTCTTC.

In its sample, this clone was seen once. Only one base separates this from a far larger clonotype, so it likely reflects a read error. The chain has TRBV7-2 and TRBJ1-6; D remains ambiguous. CDR3 length: 15 residues. Trimming removed 3 bases at V and 0 bases at J, with 6 bases between. CDR1 and CDR2 from the germline V gene are SGHTA and FQGNSA. DNA of the CDR3: TGTGCCAGCAGCTTTGGGAGCTCCTATAATTCACCCCTCCACTTT. The encoded protein is CASSFGSSYNSPLHF.

This chain uses TRBV7-9 with TRBJ1-4; D gene ambiguous. Trimming removed 4 bases at V and 1 base at J, with 10 bases between. CDR3 size: 15 residues. Germline V gene lookup returns CDR1 SEHNR and CDR2 FQNEAQ (reference sequence). CDR3 region: CASSSEWVTNEKLFF. The CDR3 DNA is TGTGCCAGCAGCTCGGAGTGGGTAACTAATGAAAAACTGTTTTTT.

There are a few counts of this clone. The chain couples TRBV4-3 to TRBJ2-7, with 7 bases fitting TRBD1. CDR3 length equals 13 residues. V lost 3 bases, J lost 6 bases, and 5 bases stayed unmatched. Germline lookup yields CDR1 LGHNA and CDR2 YSLEER. The CDR3 sequence: CASSQETGSEQYF. In DNA, the CDR3 is TGCGCCAGCAGCCAGGAGACAGGGAGCGAGCAGTACTTC.

This sequence joins TRBV6-2 or TRBV6-3 and TRBJ2-1; 8 bases match TRBD2. The CDR3 has 15 residues. CDR1 MNHEY and CDR2 SVGEGT come from the germline V gene. The V gene end was trimmed by 6 bases and the J gene end by 6 bases; junction bases not matched to a gene: 10. The CDR3 region is CASSRAGELVNEQFF. CDR3 coding DNA: TGTGCCAGCAGCCGAGCGGGGGAGCTTGTCAATGAGCAGTTCTTC.

The rearrangement uses TRBV5-1 and TRBJ2-6; TRBD1 is a possible D gene (6 bases). The CDR3 spans 20 residues. With 4 bases removed from V and 0 bases from J, the gap between germline ends came to 23 bases. In germline, CDR1 is SGHRS, CDR2 YFSETQ. The DNA of the CDR3 is TGCGCCAGCAGCCCGACCCTACACGACAGGCGATACTCTGGGGCCAACGTCCTGACTTTC. Amino acid sequence: CASSPTLHDRRYSGANVLTF.

The chain is built from TRBV15 and TRBJ2-7; the match to TRBD1 covers 7 bases. The CDR3 loop spans 15 amino acids. Germline V gene lookup returns CDR1 LNHNV and CDR2 YYDKDF (reference sequence). Trimming took 5 bases from V and 4 from J; bases not matched to a gene: 11. CDR3 region: CATSLNRGAPYEQYF. CDR3 coding DNA: TGTGCCACCAGCCTTAACAGGGGTGCACCTTACGAGCAGTACTTC.

The chain couples TRBV5-6 to TRBJ1-2; TRBD1 matches 9 bases. The trim removed 2 bases at V and 4 bases at J, leaving 6 bases unmatched. The CDR3 spans 15 residues. Germline assignment: CDR1 SGHDT and CDR2 YYEEEE. Here the CDR3 DNA reads TGTGCCAGCAGCTTCAAGGACAGGGGAGTCTATGGCTACACCTTC. Translating it yields CASSFKDRGVYGYTF.

In this sample, this clone turned up a few times. The chain couples TRBV5-4 to TRBJ1-3; 8 nucleotides line up with TRBD1. Losses at the gene ends were 4 bases for V and 4 bases for J; bases not matched to a gene: 7. Per germline, CDR1 SGHNT and CDR2 YYREEE (reference sequence). There are 15 residues in the CDR3. CDR3 DNA sequence: TGTGCCAGCAGCAGAGACAGGGGCACCGGAAACACCATATATTTT. It encodes CASSRDRGTGNTIYF.

The chain links TRBV2 to TRBJ1-2, with 7 bases aligning to TRBD1. In germline, CDR1 is SNHLY, CDR2 FYNNEI. With 3 bases clipped from V and 4 bases from J, the junction kept 5 bases outside the gene matches. This CDR3 has 14 residues. Here the CDR3 DNA reads TGTGCCAGCAGTGACAGGGGGGAAGGCTATGGCTACACCTTC. Translated, it gives CASSDRGEGYGYTF.

This clone has just a few counts. The gene calls are TRBV7-3 and TRBJ1-6, with D possibly matching TRBD1 (5 bases). The CDR3 runs 12 residues. Trimming left V 5 bases short and J 14 bases short, with 13 bases between. Germline V gives CDR1 SGHTA, CDR2 FQGTGA. CDR3 nucleotide sequence: TGTGCCAGCAGCCCCAGCGGAGGGGCCCTCCACTTT. As protein: CASSPSGGALHF.